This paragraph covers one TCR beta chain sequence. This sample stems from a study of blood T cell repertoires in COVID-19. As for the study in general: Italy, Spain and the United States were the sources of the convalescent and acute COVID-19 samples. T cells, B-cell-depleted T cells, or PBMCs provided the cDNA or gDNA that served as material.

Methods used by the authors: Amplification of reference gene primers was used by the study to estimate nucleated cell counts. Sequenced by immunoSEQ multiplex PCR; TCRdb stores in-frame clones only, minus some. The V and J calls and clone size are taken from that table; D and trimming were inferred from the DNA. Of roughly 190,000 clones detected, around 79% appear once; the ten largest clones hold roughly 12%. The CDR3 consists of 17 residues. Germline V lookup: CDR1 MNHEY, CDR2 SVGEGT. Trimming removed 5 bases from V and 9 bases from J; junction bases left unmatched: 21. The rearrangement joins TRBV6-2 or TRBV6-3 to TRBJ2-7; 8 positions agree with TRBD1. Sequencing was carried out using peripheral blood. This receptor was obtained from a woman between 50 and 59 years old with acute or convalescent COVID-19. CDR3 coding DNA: TGTGCCAGCAGTGTCAACCACCGGGACAGGTACTTCCGTCGGCAGTACTTC. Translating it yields CASSVNHRDRYFRRQYF.